These 26 T cell receptor beta chains originate from one sample sequenced in a study of brain T cells in children with intractable seizures. Some clones are missing from TCRdb's copy, which holds only in-frame ones; the method was immunoSEQ multiplex PCR. There are tens of thousands of clones in the sample; about 92% occur only once, and over 1.5% lies in the top ten. The source was peripheral blood, collected at surgery. The receptors come from a boy less than two years old with tuberous sclerosis and intractable seizures.

This chain joins TRBV29-1 and TRBJ1-2; D is unresolved. V was pared by 1 base and J by 3 bases, with 12 bases between. From germline, CDR1 is SQVTM and CDR2 ANQGSEA. The CDR3 loop spans 14 amino acids. This chain's CDR3 is CSVEGLLGHYGYTF. CDR3 DNA: TGCAGCGTTGAAGGCCTGCTAGGGCACTATGGCTACACCTTC.

The chain is built from TRBV7-9 and TRBJ2-7; 8 bases align to TRBD1. The junction had 7 bases not matched to a gene; V was cut back by 3 bases and J by 6 bases. CDR1 and CDR2 (germline): SEHNR, FQNEAQ (reference sequence). The CDR3 length is 14 residues. The CDR3: CASSFSSRGLEQYF. The CDR3 coding sequence is TGTGCCAGCAGCTTCAGCTCCAGGGGGCTCGAGCAGTACTTC.

The chain combines TRBV18 with TRBJ1-3, with TRBD1 matching over 7 bases. CDR1 and CDR2 from the germline V gene are KGHSH and LQKENI. With 3 bases clipped from V and 2 bases from J, the junction kept 4 bases outside the gene matches. CDR3 length equals 15 residues. The CDR3 is CASSPGQRAGNTIYF. Here the CDR3 DNA reads TGTGCCAGCTCACCGGGACAGCGTGCTGGAAACACCATATATTTT.

The CDR3 bases are TGTGCCAGCAGCTTAGGGACAAGGTCCTACGAGCAGTACTTC. Residues: CASSLGTRSYEQYF. The chain employs TRBV7-8 and TRBJ2-7; tentatively, D is TRBD1 (5 bases). Between the trimmed V and J ends, which lost 1 base and 1 base, there was a span of 8 bases. This CDR3 contains 14 residues. Germline V gene lookup returns CDR1 SGHVS and CDR2 FQNEAQ.

The chain uses TRBV13 and TRBJ2-1, with D unclear. The V end was cut by 5 bases, the J end by 0 bases, with 14 bases between. The CDR3 length is 16 residues. Germline-derived CDR1 and CDR2 are PRHDT and FYEKMQ (reference sequence). CDR3 nucleotide sequence: TGTGCCAGCAGCCTGGGTCGGTTTAGCTCCTACAATGAGCAGTTCTTC. This codes for CASSLGRFSSYNEQFF.

This rearrangement joins TRBV5-1 to TRBJ2-3; TRBD2 agrees at 10 bases. The CDR3 is made up of 15 amino acids. V trimming: 3 bases; J trimming: 4 bases; junction bases outside the gene matches: 5. Per the germline V gene, CDR1 is SGHRS and CDR2 is YFSETQ. In DNA, the CDR3 is TGCGCCAGCAGCTCCCCAAGCGGGAGGGCAGATACGCAGTATTTT. It translates to CASSSPSGRADTQYF.

The chain recombines TRBV5-1 with TRBJ1-3, with TRBD1 matching 9 bases. Trimming cost V 1 base and J 3 bases; bases outside gene matches: 2. From germline, CDR1 is SGHRS and CDR2 YFSETQ. This CDR3 spans 15 amino acids. CDR3 DNA: TGCGCCAGCAGCTTGATGGGACAGGGTGGAAACACCATATATTTT. This sequence encodes CASSLMGQGGNTIYF.

J is TRBJ1-1 and V is TRBV28, with unresolved D. Germline V gene lookup returns CDR1 MDHEN and CDR2 SYDVKM. The CDR3 length is 12 residues. Trimming pared 2 bases from V and 1 base from J, leaving 2 bases between. The CDR3 DNA reads as TGTGCCAGCAGTTTAGGGAACACTGAAGCTTTCTTT. It is translated as CASSLGNTEAFF.

This rearrangement joins TRBV30 to TRBJ2-4; TRBD2 is a possible D gene (7 bases). There are 15 residues in the CDR3. Looked up from germline, CDR1 is GTSNPN and CDR2 is SVGIG (reference sequence). V lost 4 bases to trimming and J lost 2 bases, with 15 bases between them. The CDR3 loop reads CAWKRGGASKNIQYF. The CDR3 bases are TGTGCCTGGAAAAGGGGGGGCGCATCCAAAAACATTCAGTACTTC.

This clone has a single count. The rearrangement uses TRBV28 and TRBJ1-1; 7 bases match TRBD1. This CDR3 is built from 17 residues. The V gene's germline CDR1 is MDHEN and CDR2 SYDVKM. V lost 6 bases, J lost 3 bases, and 16 bases stayed unmatched. The CDR3 DNA is TGTGCCAGCAGCTTAGCCTCAATGAGGGGGCGGGACACTGAAGCTTTCTTT. This sequence encodes CASSLASMRGRDTEAFF.

The V and J genes are TRBV5-4 and TRBJ2-3; tentative D call: TRBD1 (6 bases). The V gene's germline CDR1 is SGHNT and CDR2 YYREEE (reference sequence). Trimming removed 4 bases from V and 7 bases from J, with 16 bases in between. There are 14 residues in the CDR3. Here the CDR3 DNA reads TGTGCCAGCAGCCCCTCGGCTGACAGGCATACGCAGTATTTT. As protein: CASSPSADRHTQYF.

This rearrangement joins TRBV18 to TRBJ2-2; tentatively, D is TRBD1 or TRBD2 (5 bases each). The V and J ends lost 5 bases and 7 bases respectively, with 8 bases between them. This CDR3 spans 12 amino acids. Germline V gene lookup returns CDR1 KGHSH and CDR2 LQKENI. Here the CDR3 reads CASSWDGGELFF. The CDR3 DNA is TGTGCCAGCTCATGGGACGGCGGGGAGCTGTTTTTT.

J is TRBJ2-3 and V is TRBV6-5, with TRBD1 matching 11 bases. Looked up from germline, CDR1 is MNHEY and CDR2 is SVGAGI. The V and J ends lost 5 bases and 3 bases, in that order; junction bases with no gene match: 4. The length of the CDR3 is 15 residues. As DNA, the CDR3 is TGTGCCAGCAGTATCCGGGACAGGGGGACAGATACGCAGTATTTT. This sequence encodes CASSIRDRGTDTQYF.

The chain couples TRBV18 to TRBJ2-5; D might be TRBD2 (6 bases). The germline CDR1 and CDR2 sequences are KGHSH and LQKENI. The V and J ends lost 2 bases and 4 bases respectively, with 11 bases between them. The CDR3 runs 14 residues. The CDR3 sequence: CASSPGGVGETQYF. The CDR3 DNA reads TGTGCCAGCTCACCAGGAGGGGTGGGAGAGACCCAGTACTTC.

The chain employs TRBV19 and TRBJ1-3; no clear D gene. CDR3 length: 16 residues. V dropped 3 bases and J dropped 0 bases, with 12 bases sitting between them. Germline lookup yields CDR1 LNHDA and CDR2 SQIVND (reference sequence). This CDR3 is CASSIWGGGSGNTIYF. The CDR3 DNA reads as TGTGCCAGTAGTATTTGGGGTGGAGGCTCTGGAAACACCATATATTTT.

The chain joins TRBV6-5 to TRBJ1-1; D is perhaps TRBD1 (5 bases). The germline CDR1 and CDR2 sequences are MNHEY and SVGAGI. V was trimmed by 0 bases and J by 1 base, leaving 12 bases between them. There are 16 residues in the CDR3. CDR3 sequence (DNA): TGTGCCAGCAGTTACTCTAGGCGGGGGTCGAACACTGAAGCTTTCTTT. Protein: CASSYSRRGSNTEAFF.

The CDR3 DNA sequence: TGCGCCAGCAGCCAAGTAGGGGGCGGTCATGGCTACACCTTC. It codes for CASSQVGGGHGYTF. The rearrangement links TRBV4-1 to TRBJ1-2, with 7 bases matching TRBD1. Germline V gives CDR1 MGHRA, CDR2 YSYEKL. J gave up 6 bases and V 1 base, and 5 bases lay outside the gene matches. This CDR3 comprises 14 residues.

V is TRBV4-2 and J is TRBJ2-2; 8 nucleotides agree with TRBD1. The CDR3 has 16 residues. In germline, CDR1 is LGHNA, CDR2 YNFKEQ. J was trimmed by 4 bases and V by 2 bases; bases with no gene match: 6. The CDR3: CASSQLQGAPTGELFF. CDR3 nucleotide sequence: TGTGCCAGCAGCCAACTTCAGGGGGCGCCCACCGGGGAGCTGTTTTTT.

The genes are TRBV28 and TRBJ2-5; 7 bases agree with TRBD1. CDR1 is MDHEN, CDR2 SYDVKM, per germline. V was clipped by 1 base and J by 4 bases; unmatched bases: 6. The CDR3 has 15 residues. The CDR3 is CASSLLTGWAETQYF. The DNA of the CDR3 is TGTGCCAGCAGTTTATTGACAGGGTGGGCAGAGACCCAGTACTTC.

The chain has TRBV19 and TRBJ1-2; 11 nucleotides match TRBD1. V trimming: 9 bases; J trimming: 7 bases; junction bases outside the gene matches: 10. The CDR3 contains 14 residues. The germline gives CDR1 LNHDA, CDR2 SQIVND (reference sequence). In nucleotides, the CDR3 is TGTGCCAGATTCCGGACAGGGGGCGCATGTGGCTACACCTTC. Translation: CARFRTGGACGYTF.

The chain uses TRBV12-3 or TRBV12-4 and TRBJ2-7; D remains ambiguous. Trimming pared 5 bases from V and 7 bases from J, leaving 9 bases between. The length of the CDR3 is 11 residues. The CDR3 sequence: CASSEAWEQYF. CDR3 in DNA: TGTGCCAGCAGTGAAGCTTGGGAGCAGTACTTC.

This clone appeared once. The V and J genes are TRBV9 and TRBJ1-2; 7 bases match TRBD1. The CDR3 is 15 amino acids. Losses at the gene ends were 2 bases for V and 6 bases for J; bases not matched to a gene: 10. Germline V gene sequence: CDR1 SGDLS, CDR2 YYNGEE. CDR3 protein: CASSVPGAGGNGYTF. In DNA form, the CDR3 reads TGTGCCAGCAGCGTCCCTGGGGCAGGGGGGAATGGCTACACCTTC.

The chain combines TRBV4-1 with TRBJ2-7, with 11 bases fitting TRBD1. V lost 2 bases to trimming and J lost 6 bases; unmatched junction nucleotides: 6. The CDR3 length is 15 residues. The germline V gene encodes CDR1 MGHRA and CDR2 YSYEKL. CDR3 DNA sequence: TGCGCCAGCAGCCAATTTCGGACAGGGGGCTTCGAGCAGTACTTC. Translating gives CASSQFRTGGFEQYF.

The chain uses TRBV3-1 (or the pseudogene TRBV3-2) and TRBJ2-1; 9 bases are shared with TRBD2. The CDR3 consists of 16 residues. The V gene end was trimmed by 4 bases and the J gene end by 13 bases; junction bases not matched to a gene: 17. Germline CDR1 is LGHDT and CDR2 is YNNKEL (reference sequence). In nucleotides, the CDR3 is TGTGCCAGCAGCCGTAAAGCGGGAGGTGTTGGGATGTATCAGTTCTTC. This encodes CASSRKAGGVGMYQFF.

The V and J genes are TRBV13 and TRBJ1-4, with TRBD1 as a possible D gene (6 bases). Trimming cost V 4 bases and J 2 bases, with 8 bases left between them. CDR3 length: 14 amino acids. Germline V gene lookup returns CDR1 PRHDT and CDR2 FYEKMQ (reference sequence). The DNA of the CDR3 is TGTGCCAGCAGCTCGCAGGGGACTAATGAAAAACTGTTTTTT. Amino acid sequence: CASSSQGTNEKLFF. Together with reference TRBV13 and TRBJ1-4, the CDR3 gives the full variable domain: AAGVIQSPRHLIKEKRETATLKCYPIPRHDTVYWYQQGPGQDPQFLISFYEKMQSDKGSIPDRFSAQQFSDYHSELNMSSLELGDSALYFCASSSQGTNEKLFFGSGTQLSVL.

This chain uses TRBV28 with TRBJ2-7; D is tentatively TRBD1 or TRBD2 (5 bases each). Germline V gene sequence: CDR1 MDHEN, CDR2 SYDVKM. Trimming removed 6 bases at V and 8 bases at J, with 23 bases between. CDR3 length: 15 amino acids. CDR3 coding DNA: TGTGCCAGCAGCTTTCCCGGGGAAATAGGGGTAAAGCAGTACTTC. This translates into CASSFPGEIGVKQYF.